This T cell receptor (beta chain) comes out of a study of T cell changes during pregnancy in multiple sclerosis. The V end was cut by 4 bases, the J end by 1 base, with 14 bases between. The V gene's germline CDR1 is SNHLY and CDR2 FYNNEI. This CDR3 is 17 amino acids long. The data were produced by immunoSEQ multiplex PCR, yet TCRdb's version contains in-frame clones alone and is incomplete. The repertoire holds tens of thousands of clones, 85% to 95% seen once, with about 2% in the top ten. The starting material was peripheral blood, obtained after pregnancy. This sequence was found in a female donor with multiple sclerosis, enrolled in a pregnancy study. The rearrangement uses TRBV2 and TRBJ2-6, with a weak D call TRBD2 (5 bases). The CDR3 coding sequence is TGTGCCAGCAGTGTGGTCTCCCGGGGATCTGGGGCCAACGTCCTGACTTTC. It translates to CASSVVSRGSGANVLTF.